The present T cell receptor (beta chain) was sequenced within a study of T-cell memory formation after mild COVID-19. Study summary: Largely, the TCR clusters proved donor specific.

This clonotype was recorded a few times. Each CDR3 protein is one row after TCRdb ran MiXCR on the 5' RACE reads. The sample shows hundreds of thousands of distinct CDR3 sequences, roughly an eighth of them seen only once. With 4 bases removed from V and 0 bases from J, the gap between germline ends came to 4 bases. CDR3 size: 12 residues. Germline V gene sequence: CDR1 SQVTM, CDR2 ANQGSEA. The chain is built from TRBV29-1 and TRBJ1-3, with D unclear. Specimen: PBMCs or a T cell subset sorted from them (not recorded which). This receptor was identified in a man in his late teens or twenties who had mild COVID-19 (a few samples of this study predate the infection). Cell type and time point are not known. Here the CDR3 reads CSVGGSGNTIYF. For the CDR3, the DNA is TGCAGCGTTGGGGGCTCTGGAAACACCATATATTTT.